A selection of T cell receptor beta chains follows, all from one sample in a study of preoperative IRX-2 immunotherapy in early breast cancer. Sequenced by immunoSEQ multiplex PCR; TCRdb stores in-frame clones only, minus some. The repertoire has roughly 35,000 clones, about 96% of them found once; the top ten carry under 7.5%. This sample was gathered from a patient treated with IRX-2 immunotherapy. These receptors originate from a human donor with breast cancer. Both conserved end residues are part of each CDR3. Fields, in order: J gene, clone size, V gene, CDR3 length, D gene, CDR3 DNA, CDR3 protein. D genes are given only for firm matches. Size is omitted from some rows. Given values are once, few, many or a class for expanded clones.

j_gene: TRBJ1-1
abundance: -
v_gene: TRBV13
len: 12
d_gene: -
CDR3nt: TGTGCCAGCAGCCAACCACCTCATTCGGCTTTCTTT
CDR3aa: CASSQPPHSAFF

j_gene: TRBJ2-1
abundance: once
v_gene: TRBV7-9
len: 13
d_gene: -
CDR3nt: TGTGCCAGGACGGGAGTTGGGGGTAATGAGCAGTTCTTC
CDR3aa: CARTGVGGNEQFF

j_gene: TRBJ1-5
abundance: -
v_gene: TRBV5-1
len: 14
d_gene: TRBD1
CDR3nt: TGCGCCAGCAGCTGGACAGGGGGTGATCAGCCCCAGCATTTT
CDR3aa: CASSWTGGDQPQHF

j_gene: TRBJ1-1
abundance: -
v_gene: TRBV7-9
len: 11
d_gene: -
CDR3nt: TGTGCCAGCAGCTGGGGCAGGGAAGCTTTCTTT
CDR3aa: CASSWGREAFF

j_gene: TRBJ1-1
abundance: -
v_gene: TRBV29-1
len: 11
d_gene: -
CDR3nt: TGCAGCGCCCTGAGGAGTGGGGAAGCTTTCTTT
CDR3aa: CSALRSGEAFF

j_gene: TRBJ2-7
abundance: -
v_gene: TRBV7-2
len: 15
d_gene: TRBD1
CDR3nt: TGTGCCAGCAGCCGTGGACAGGGAAGCTCCTACGAGCAGTACTTC
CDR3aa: CASSRGQGSSYEQYF

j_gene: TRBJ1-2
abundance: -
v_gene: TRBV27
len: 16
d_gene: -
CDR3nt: TGTGCCAGCAGTTTATATGTGTCCGGGGGAGCCTATGGCTACACCTTC
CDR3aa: CASSLYVSGGAYGYTF

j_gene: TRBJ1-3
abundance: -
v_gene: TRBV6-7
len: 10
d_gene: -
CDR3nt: TGTGCCAGCAACCGCGGTGGCATATATTTT
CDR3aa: CASNRGGIYF

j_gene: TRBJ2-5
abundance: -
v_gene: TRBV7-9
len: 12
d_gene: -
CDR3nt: TGTGCCAGCAGCTTAGTCCAAGAGACCCAGTACTTC
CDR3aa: CASSLVQETQYF

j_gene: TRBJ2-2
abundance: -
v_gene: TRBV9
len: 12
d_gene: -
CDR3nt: TGTGCCAGCAGTACGAACACCGGGGAGCTGTTTTTT
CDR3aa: CASSTNTGELFF

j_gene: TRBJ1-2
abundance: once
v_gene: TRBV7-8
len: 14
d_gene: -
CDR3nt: TGTGCCAGCAGCTTAGAGCGGGGGAACTATGGCTACACCTTC
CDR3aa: CASSLERGNYGYTF

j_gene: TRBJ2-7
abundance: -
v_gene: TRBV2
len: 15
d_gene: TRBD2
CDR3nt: TGTGCCAGCAGTGAGTTACTAGCGGGAGGGGGGGAGCAGTACTTC
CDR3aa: CASSELLAGGGEQYF

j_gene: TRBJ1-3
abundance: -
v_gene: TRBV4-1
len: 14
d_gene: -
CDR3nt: TGCGCCAGCAGCCGTCAGGGTACCGGAAACACCATATATTTT
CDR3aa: CASSRQGTGNTIYF

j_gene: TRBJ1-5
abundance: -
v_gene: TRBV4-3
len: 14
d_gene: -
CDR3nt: TGCGCCAGCAGCCAAGATGGGGGGTCGGCTCCCCAGCATTTT
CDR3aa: CASSQDGGSAPQHF

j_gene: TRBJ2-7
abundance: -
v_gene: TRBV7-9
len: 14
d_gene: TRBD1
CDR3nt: TGTGCCAGCAGCCAATGGGACAGGTTTGACGAGCAGTACTTC
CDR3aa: CASSQWDRFDEQYF

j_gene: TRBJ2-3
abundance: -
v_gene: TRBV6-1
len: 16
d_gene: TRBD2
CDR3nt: TGTGCCAGCAGTCAAGGACTAGCGGGGGGAACAGATACGCAGTATTTT
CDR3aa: CASSQGLAGGTDTQYF

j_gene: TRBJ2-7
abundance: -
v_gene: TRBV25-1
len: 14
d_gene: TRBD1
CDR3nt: TGTGCCAGCAGAGGGACAGGAAAAACCGGCGAGCAGTACTTC
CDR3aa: CASRGTGKTGEQYF

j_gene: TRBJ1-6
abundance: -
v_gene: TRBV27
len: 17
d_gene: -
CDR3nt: TGTGCCAGCAATCCCTACCCTACAGGGTTTAATGGTTCACCCCTCCACTTT
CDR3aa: CASNPYPTGFNGSPLHF

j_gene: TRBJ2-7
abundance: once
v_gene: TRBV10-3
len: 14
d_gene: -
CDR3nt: TGTGCCATCCAGCCCGACAACCCTCTCTACGAGCAGTACTTC
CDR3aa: CAIQPDNPLYEQYF

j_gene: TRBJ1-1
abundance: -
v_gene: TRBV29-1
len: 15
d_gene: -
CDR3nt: TGCAGCGTTGAAGCTCGAGGGGGTAGGGACACTGAAGCTTTCTTT
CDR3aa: CSVEARGGRDTEAFF

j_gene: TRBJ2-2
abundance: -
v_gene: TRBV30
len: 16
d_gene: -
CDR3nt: TGTGCCTGGACCGCAGGTACTAGCCCGAACACCGGGGAGCTGTTTTTT
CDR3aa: CAWTAGTSPNTGELFF

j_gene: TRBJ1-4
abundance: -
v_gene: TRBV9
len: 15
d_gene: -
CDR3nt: TGTGCCAGCAGCGTAGACCCCTTCCCCAGGGAAAAACTGTTTTTT
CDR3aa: CASSVDPFPREKLFF

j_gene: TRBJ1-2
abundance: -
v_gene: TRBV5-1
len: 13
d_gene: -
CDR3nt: TGCGCCAGCAGAAGCGTGGGGCCGAATGGCTACACCTTC
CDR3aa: CASRSVGPNGYTF

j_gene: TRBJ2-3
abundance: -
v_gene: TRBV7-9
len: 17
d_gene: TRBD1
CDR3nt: TGTGCCAGCAGCTTTGAGCCGGGACAGGGGCCTGCGGATACGCAGTATTTT
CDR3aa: CASSFEPGQGPADTQYF

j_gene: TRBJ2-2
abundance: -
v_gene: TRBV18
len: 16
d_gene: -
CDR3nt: TGTGCCAGCTCACCCATCGGAGGGGAAGGGACCGGGGAGCTGTTTTTT
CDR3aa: CASSPIGGEGTGELFF

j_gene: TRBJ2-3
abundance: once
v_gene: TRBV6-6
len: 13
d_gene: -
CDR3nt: TGTGCCAGCATTCAGGGGAACACAGATACGCAGTATTTT
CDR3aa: CASIQGNTDTQYF

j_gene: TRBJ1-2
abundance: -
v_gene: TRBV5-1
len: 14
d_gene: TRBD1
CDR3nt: TGCGCCAGCAGCTTACAGGGGGTAGGCTATGGCTACACCTTC
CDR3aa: CASSLQGVGYGYTF

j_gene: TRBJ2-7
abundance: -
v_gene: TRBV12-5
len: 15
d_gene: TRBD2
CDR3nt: TGTGCTAGTGGCCGCGGGACTAGCGGAATAAACGAGCAGTACTTC
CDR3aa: CASGRGTSGINEQYF

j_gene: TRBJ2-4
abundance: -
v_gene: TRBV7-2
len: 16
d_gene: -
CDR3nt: TGTGCCAGCAGCTTAGTGGGTTGGGAGGACTCAGGGGTTCAGTACTTC
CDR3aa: CASSLVGWEDSGVQYF

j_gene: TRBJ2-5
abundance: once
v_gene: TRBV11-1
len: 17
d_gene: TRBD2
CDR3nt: TGTGCCAGCAGCTTCGCTAGCGGGAGCCCAGGGGATGAGACCCAGTACTTC
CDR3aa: CASSFASGSPGDETQYF

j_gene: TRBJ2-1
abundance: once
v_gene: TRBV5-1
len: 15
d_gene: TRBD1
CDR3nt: TGCGCCAGCAGCCCCGGGACAGGGTTCTACAATGAGCAGTTCTTC
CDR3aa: CASSPGTGFYNEQFF

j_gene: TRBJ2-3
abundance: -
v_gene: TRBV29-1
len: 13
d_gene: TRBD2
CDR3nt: TGCAGCGTTGAGCGGACTAGCGGGTCGACGCAGTATTTT
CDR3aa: CSVERTSGSTQYF

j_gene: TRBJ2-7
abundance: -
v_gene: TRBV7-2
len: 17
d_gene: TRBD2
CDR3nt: TGTGCCAGCAGCGCGGACGGGACTAGCGGGTTTACCTACGAGCAGTACTTC
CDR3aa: CASSADGTSGFTYEQYF

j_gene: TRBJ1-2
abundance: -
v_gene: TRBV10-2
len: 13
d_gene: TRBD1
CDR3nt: TGCGCCATCAACCAGGGGACAGACTATGGCTACACCTTC
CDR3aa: CAINQGTDYGYTF

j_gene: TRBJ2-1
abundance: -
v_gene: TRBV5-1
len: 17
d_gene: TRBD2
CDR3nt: TGCGCCAGCAGCTGGGGTCACGGGACTAGCGGATACAATGAGCAGTTCTTC
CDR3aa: CASSWGHGTSGYNEQFF

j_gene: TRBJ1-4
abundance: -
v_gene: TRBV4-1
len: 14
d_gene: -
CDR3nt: TGCGCCAGCAGCCAAGCCGGGTTTGGTGAAAAACTGTTTTTT
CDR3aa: CASSQAGFGEKLFF

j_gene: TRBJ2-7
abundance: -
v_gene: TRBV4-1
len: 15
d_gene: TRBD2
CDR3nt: TGCGCCAGCAGCACTAGCGGCCCTCCCTCCTACGAGCAGTACTTC
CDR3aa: CASSTSGPPSYEQYF

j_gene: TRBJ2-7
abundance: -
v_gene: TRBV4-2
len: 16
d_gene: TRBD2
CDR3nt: TGTGCCAGCAGCCAAGATGGGACTAGCGGGATAGACGAGCAGTACTTC
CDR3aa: CASSQDGTSGIDEQYF

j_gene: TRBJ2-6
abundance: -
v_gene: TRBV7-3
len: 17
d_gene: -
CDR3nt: TGTGCCAGCAGCTTAACTAGTTCACTCCCTGGGGCCAACGTCCTGACTTTC
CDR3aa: CASSLTSSLPGANVLTF

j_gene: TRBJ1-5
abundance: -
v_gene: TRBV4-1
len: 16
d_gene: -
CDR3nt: TGCGCCAGCAGCCAAGATACCCGGACAGATCAACGGCCCCAGCATTTT
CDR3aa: CASSQDTRTDQRPQHF

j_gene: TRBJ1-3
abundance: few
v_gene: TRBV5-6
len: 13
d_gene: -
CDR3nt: TGTGCCAGCAGCTTTACATCGAGGAACACCATATATTTT
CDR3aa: CASSFTSRNTIYF

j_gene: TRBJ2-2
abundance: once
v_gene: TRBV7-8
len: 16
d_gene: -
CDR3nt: TGTGCCAGCAGCTCGCAGACAGAGCCCAACACCGGGGAGCTGTTTTTT
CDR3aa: CASSSQTEPNTGELFF

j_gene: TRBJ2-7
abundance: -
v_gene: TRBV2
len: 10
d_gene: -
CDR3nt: TGTGCCAGCATGGTCAACGAGCAGTACTTC
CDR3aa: CASMVNEQYF

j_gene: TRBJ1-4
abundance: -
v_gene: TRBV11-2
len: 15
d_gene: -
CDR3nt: TGTGCCAGCAGCTTATCTTCCACAGGGAATGAAAAACTGTTTTTT
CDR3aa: CASSLSSTGNEKLFF

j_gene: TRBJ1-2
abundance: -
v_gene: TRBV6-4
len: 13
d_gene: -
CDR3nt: TGTGCCAGCAGCCCTACAGGGATCGATGGCTACACCTTC
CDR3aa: CASSPTGIDGYTF

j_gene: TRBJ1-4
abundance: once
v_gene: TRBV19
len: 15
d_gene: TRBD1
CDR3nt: TGTGCCAGTCGGGACAGTACCACAACTAATGAAAAACTGTTTTTT
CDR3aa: CASRDSTTTNEKLFF

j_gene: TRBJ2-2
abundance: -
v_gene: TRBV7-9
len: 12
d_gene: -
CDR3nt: TGTGCCAGCAGCCCCAGTGTCGGGGAGCTGTTTTTT
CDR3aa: CASSPSVGELFF

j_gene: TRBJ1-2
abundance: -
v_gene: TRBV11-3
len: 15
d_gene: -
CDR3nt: TGTGCCAGCAGCCCAGAGAGGGGCTCCGTCTATGGCTACACCTTC
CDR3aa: CASSPERGSVYGYTF

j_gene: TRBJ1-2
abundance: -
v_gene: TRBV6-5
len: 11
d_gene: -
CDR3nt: TGTGCCAGCGCGACGGGACTCGGCTACACCTTC
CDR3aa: CASATGLGYTF

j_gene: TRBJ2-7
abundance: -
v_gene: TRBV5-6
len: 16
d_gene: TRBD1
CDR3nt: TGTGCCAGCAGTTCTGGGACAGGGGGAAGCAACTACGAGCAGTACTTC
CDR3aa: CASSSGTGGSNYEQYF

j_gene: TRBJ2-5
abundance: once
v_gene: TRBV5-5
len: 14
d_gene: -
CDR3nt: TGTGCCAGCAGCTTGGAAACCAGGTCAGAGACCCAGTACTTC
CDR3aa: CASSLETRSETQYF

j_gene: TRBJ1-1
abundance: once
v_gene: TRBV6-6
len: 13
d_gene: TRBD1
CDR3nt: TGTGCCAGCAGGCCAGGGGGCAGCACTGAAGCTTTCTTT
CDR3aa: CASRPGGSTEAFF

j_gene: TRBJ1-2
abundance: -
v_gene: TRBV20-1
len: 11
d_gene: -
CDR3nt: TGCAGTGCTAGAGTCGACGATGGCTACACCTTC
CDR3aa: CSARVDDGYTF

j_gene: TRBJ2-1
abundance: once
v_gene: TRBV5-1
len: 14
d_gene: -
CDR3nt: TGCGCCAGCAGCTTGGTCGTGGATTACAATGAGCAGTTCTTC
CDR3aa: CASSLVVDYNEQFF

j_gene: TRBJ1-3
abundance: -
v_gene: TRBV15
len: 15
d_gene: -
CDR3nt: TGTGCCACCAGCAGAGAGGGCAGGGCTGGAAACACCATATATTTT
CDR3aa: CATSREGRAGNTIYF